The T cell receptor (beta chain) under discussion was sequenced for a study of early T cells in non-severe SARS-CoV-2 infection listed by TCRdb under 2021. Regarding the study in general: Bulk RNA from unsorted whole blood was used for TCR sequencing, so alpha and beta chains could not be paired. Findings and caveats that apply to the study as a whole: VDJdb matching was skewed toward anti-spike CD8 responses and likely underestimated virus-specific expansions by missing private and CD4 specificities.

A case-control design nested within a healthcare worker cohort in London, UK, was used, with weekly nasopharyngeal swab PCR tests and blood sampling performed. Between 23 and 31 March 2020, the week of the UK lockdown, healthcare workers were enrolled and then followed up weekly for as long as 16 weeks. Based on the germline V gene, the CDR1 and CDR2 sequences are SQVTM and ANQGSEA. V is pared back by 1 base and J by 8 bases, with 14 bases lying between the germline termini. The CDR3 covers 13 residues, taking in both the cysteine and the phenylalanine. The kept DNA is CDR3 alone, 39 bases in frame from the first base. As regards this clonotype: It has no known antigen specificity. Base quality data are lacking; no much larger clone is found one base away.

The protocol used for the library was 5' RACE. Instrument used: NextSeq 500. The TCR library protocol attached unique molecular identifiers to individual cDNA molecules to correct for sequencing error and PCR bias. Sequencing covered both TCR alpha and beta chains, and within each sample the abundances of alpha and beta sequences were tightly co-correlated. On the study's bioinformatics: Decombinator V4 was used to annotate TCR sequences for V gene, J gene and CDR3. Expanded TCRs were defined as changing significantly between any two time points under a Poisson model with p below 0.0001. TCR abundances were normalised to the total number of TCRs sequenced in each sample and reported as counts per million. TRAV1-2 paired with TRAJ12, TRAJ20 or TRAJ33 defined MAIT TCRs, while TRAV10 paired with TRAJ18 defined iNKT TCRs. A search of VDJdb, accessed on 1 November 2021, was run for TCRs annotated to CMV, EBV and SARS-CoV-2, with TCRs annotated for multiple antigens excluded. TCRdb handled the public reads itself, with Q25 trimming in fastp and clone calling in MiXCR, and kept productive beta chains. For every CDR3 protein sequence, its rows merge into one entry that carries the most common genes and DNA. TCRdb, not the original authors, processed these V and J calls. The sample table shows about 60,000 distinct CDR3 sequences, and 8% to 9.5% are seen once. Approximately 15% of the sample is taken by the ten largest.

The source material was whole blood. The sequence links TRBV29-1 to TRBJ1-1; a confident D gene designation cannot be given. The receptor was isolated from an adult who was a healthcare worker with PCR-confirmed SARS-CoV-2 infection or an uninfected control (not recorded which). The base sequence is TGCAGCGTTGAAGGCCTAGGGAAACTCGAAGCTTTCTTT. The translation is CSVEGLGKLEAFF.